This T cell receptor beta chain was retrieved from a study of cytomegalovirus exposure and HLA in healthy donors. Both 60 Vbeta primers and 13 Jbeta primers went into the PCR. Sequenced by immunoSEQ multiplex PCR; TCRdb stores in-frame clones only, minus some. The sample lists approximately 210,000 clones; roughly 76% were seen once. The CDR3 is made up of 14 amino acids. Germline CDR1 SGHAT, CDR2 FQNNGV. V was shortened by 8 bases and J by 3 bases, with 16 bases between the two germline ends. V and J are TRBV11-2 and TRBJ1-2; D is possibly TRBD1 (6 bases). The material sequenced was PBMCs. This clonotype was obtained from a woman in her 30s in good health and CMV-seropositive. As DNA, the CDR3 is TGTGCCAGCGCGGGGGGCCAGAACGACTATGGCTACACCTTC. The encoded protein is CASAGGQNDYGYTF.